Following are 2 T cell receptor beta chains from one sample sequenced in a study of T-cell memory formation after mild COVID-19. TCRdb reprocessed the 5' RACE reads via MiXCR and lists one record per CDR3 protein. Found here are under 250,000 distinct CDR3 sequences, around 9.1% of them singletons; the top ten hold around 3.3%. Sequencing input: PBMCs or a T cell subset sorted from them (not recorded which). These receptors were obtained from a man between 18 and 35 years old who had mild COVID-19 (a few samples of this study predate the infection). Cell type and time point are not known.

Only a few counts were recorded for this clonotype. The chain joins TRBV18 to TRBJ1-1; D perhaps matches TRBD1 (5 bases). This CDR3 spans 14 amino acids. V lost 3 bases, J lost 1 base, and 9 bases lay in between. The V gene's germline CDR1 is KGHSH and CDR2 LQKENI. CDR3: CASSPSQGNTEAFF. CDR3 DNA sequence: TGTGCCAGCTCACCTTCGCAGGGGAACACTGAAGCTTTCTTT.

This clonotype was detected a few times. The chain is built from TRBV7-2 and TRBJ2-4, with 11 bases fitting TRBD2. Germline CDR1 and CDR2: SGHTA and FQGNSA. Germline trimming cut 4 bases from V and 7 bases from J; bases unmatched to any gene: 3. There are 14 residues in the CDR3. CDR3 sequence: CASSSLAGGNIQYF. CDR3 DNA sequence: TGTGCCAGCAGCTCCCTAGCGGGGGGCAACATTCAGTACTTC. Using reference TRBV7-2 and TRBJ2-4 for the parts outside the CDR3, the full variable domain is GAGVSQSPSNKVTEKGKDVELRCDPISGHTALYWYRQSLGQGLEFLIYFQGNSAPDKSGLPSDRFSAERTGGSVSTLTIQRTQQEDSAVYLCASSSLAGGNIQYFGAGTRLSVL.